Presented here are 32 T cell receptor beta chains from one specimen sequenced in a study of glioma-infiltrating T cells. The iRepertoire nested amplicon-rescue multiplex PCR amplified TCR alpha and beta CDR3s from RNA. In TCRdb, the multiplex PCR reads were re-called with MiXCR into one record per CDR3 protein. The top ten hold around 5.8% of the sample, which has 40,000 or so distinct CDR3 sequences, about 20% seen once. The specimen sequenced was glioma tissue, nonneoplastic brain tissue, or PBMCs (not recorded which). The receptors here all came from a human donor with low-grade glioma or glioblastoma, undergoing nonglioma brain surgery, or in good health (not recorded which).

This clonotype has at least ten counts. The chain joins TRBV10-3 to TRBJ2-1; 9 positions match TRBD2. The V gene's germline CDR1 is ENHRY and CDR2 SYGVKD. The V gene end was trimmed by 3 bases and the J gene end by 8 bases; junction bases not matched to a gene: 11. The CDR3 consists of 16 residues. CDR3 in DNA: TGTGCCATCAGTGACGGGGCGGGGGGGGCTTATGATGAGCAGTTCTTC. Translated: CAISDGAGGAYDEQFF.

This clonotype was seen many times. One base away lies a much larger clone, so this may be a sequencing read error. The CDR3 reads CAGSPPRGAFGYGYTF. The CDR3, as DNA: TGTGCCGGCAGTCCTCCCCGAGGGGCTTTCGGCTATGGCTACACCTTC. V usage is TRBV28 and J usage is TRBJ1-2; the D gene is possibly TRBD1 (5 bases). The length of the CDR3 is 16 residues. Per germline, CDR1 MDHEN and CDR2 SYDVKM.

This clonotype appeared a few times. The chain is built from TRBV7-3 and TRBJ2-1; D gene uncertain. Germline CDR1 reads SGHTA; CDR2 reads FQGTGA. The CDR3 extends over 13 amino acids. V was shortened by 2 bases and J by 7 bases, with 9 bases between the two germline ends. The CDR3 region has the DNA TGTGCCAGCAGCTTATCTCTGGGAAATGAGCAGTTCTTC. Translating gives CASSLSLGNEQFF.

On this clonotype: A much bigger clone sits one base away, suggesting this may be a read error. The chain carries TRBV3-1 and TRBJ2-1; the match to TRBD2 covers 10 bases. Germline CDR1 LGHDT, CDR2 YNNKEL (reference sequence). This CDR3 has 15 residues. The junction had 4 bases not matched to a gene; V was cut back by 1 base and J by 7 bases. The CDR3 DNA reads TGTGCCAGCAGCCAAGGTGGTAGCGGGAGGAATGAGCAGTTCTTC. It is translated as CASSQGGSGRNEQFF.

This clonotype was observed many times. The genes are TRBV28 and TRBJ2-7, with 12 bases aligning to TRBD2. CDR3 length: 15 residues. The V segment lost 5 bases and the J segment 2 bases; nucleotides outside the gene matches: 4. Germline V lookup: CDR1 MDHEN, CDR2 SYDVKM. This CDR3 reads CASSLAGGPTYEQYV. The DNA for the CDR3 is TGTGCCAGCAGTCTAGCGGGGGGGCCCACCTACGAGCAGTACGTC.

The chain recombines TRBV27 with TRBJ2-3, with D perhaps TRBD2 (6 bases). The CDR3 extends over 16 amino acids. The germline CDR1 and CDR2 sequences are MNHEY and SMNVEV (reference sequence). The germline V and J ends were trimmed by 6 bases and 8 bases, with 24 bases remaining between them. CDR3 residues: CASSPMQGLGESTQYF. The CDR3, as DNA: TGTGCCAGCAGCCCTATGCAGGGACTCGGGGAGAGTACGCAGTATTTT.

This clonotype was counted many times. The chain combines TRBV3-1 with TRBJ2-1, with D possibly matching TRBD2 (6 bases). The V gene's germline CDR1 is LGHDT and CDR2 YNNKEL (reference sequence). V was clipped by 4 bases and J by 0 bases, with 13 bases between them. CDR3 length: 16 amino acids. The CDR3 spells CASSLAPGDSYNEQFF. CDR3 bases: TGTGCCAGCAGCCTTGCACCGGGAGACTCCTACAATGAGCAGTTCTTC.

As for this clonotype: This may be a read error, as it is one base from a much larger clone. The chain combines TRBV7-2 with TRBJ2-2; 7 nucleotides match TRBD1. The V gene's germline CDR1 is SGHTA and CDR2 FQGNSA. The CDR3 has 15 amino acids. V lost 6 bases and J lost 12; bases outside the gene matches: 16. As DNA, the CDR3 is TGTGCCAGCAGGGGACAACAGGGGAACTTCCGGAAGCTGTTTTTT. Its protein product is CASRGQQGNFRKLFF.

Details on this clonotype: A read error may explain this, as a much larger clone is one base away. This rearrangement joins TRBV12-3 or TRBV12-4 to TRBJ1-6, with TRBD1 identical over 10 bases. This CDR3 comprises 15 residues. The CDR3 DNA follows: TGTGCCAGCAGGGGGACAGGGGCATATAATTCACACCTCCACTTT. Translated, it gives CASRGTGAYNSHLHF.

This clonotype was picked up one time. V and J are TRBV9 and TRBJ2-1; 13 nucleotides match TRBD2. V gave up 2 bases and J gave up 4 bases; unmatched junction bases: 6. The germline V gene has CDR1 SGDLS and CDR2 YYNGEE. The CDR3 contains 17 residues. CDR3 DNA: TGTGCCAGCAGCGTGACTAGCGGGGGGCCTATTTACAATGAGCAGTTCTTC. Its protein product is CASSVTSGGPIYNEQFF. Full variable domain (missing parts from reference TRBV9 and TRBJ2-1): DSGVTQTPKHLITATGQRVTLRCSPRSGDLSVYWYQQSLDQGLQFLIQYYNGEERAKGNILERFSAQQFPDLHSELNLSSLELGDSALYFCASSVTSGGPIYNEQFFGPGTRLTVL.

This clonotype appeared many times. V and J are TRBV20-1 and TRBJ2-1; 8 nucleotides agree with TRBD1. Losses at the gene ends were 5 bases for V and 8 bases for J; bases not matched to a gene: 14. Germline lookup yields CDR1 DFQATT and CDR2 SNEGSKA (reference sequence). CDR3 size: 15 residues. CDR3: CSAVKTGGRWDEQFF. The CDR3 DNA follows: TGCAGTGCTGTTAAAACAGGGGGTCGATGGGATGAGCAGTTCTTC.

In the case of this clonotype: This could be a read error, since a much larger clone is one nucleotide away. The V and J genes are TRBV7-9 and TRBJ2-1; TRBD2 matches 12 bases. V lost 7 bases to trimming and J lost 12 bases; unmatched junction nucleotides: 10. Germline lookup yields CDR1 SEHNR and CDR2 FQNEAQ (reference sequence). This CDR3 contains 14 residues. This CDR3 reads CASIPGLAGDGQFF. CDR3 DNA: TGTGCCAGCATCCCGGGACTAGCGGGCGATGGGCAGTTCTTC. The variable domain in full, with the rest retrieved from reference TRBV7-9 and TRBJ2-1, is DTGVSQNPRHKITKRGQNVTFRCDPISEHNRLYWYRQTLGQGPEFLTYFQNEAQLEKSRLLSDRFSAERPKGSFSTLEIQRTEQGDSAMYLCASIPGLAGDGQFFGPGTRLTVL.

About this clonotype itself: An end of the junction does not agree with germline; a read error may underlie this. The J gene is TRBJ2-5, the V gene TRBV7-9; D call uncertain. Per the germline V gene, CDR1 is SEHNR and CDR2 is FQNEAQ (reference sequence). The CDR3 is 12 amino acids. The CDR3 region is CASSSNQDTQYF. The CDR3 DNA sequence: TGTGCCAGCAGCTCCAATCAAGATACCCAGTACTTC.

Points on this clonotype: One end of the junction is discordant with germline, which a read error may explain. This rearrangement joins TRBV30 to TRBJ1-2; the match to TRBD1 covers 7 bases. The length of the CDR3 is 13 residues. Germline-derived CDR1 and CDR2 are GTSNPN and SVGIG (reference sequence). CDR3 residues: CAWSGQGDYDYTF. The CDR3 DNA reads as TGTGCCTGGAGTGGTCAGGGGGACTATGACTACACCTTC.

This clonotype was detected a few times. The V gene is TRBV5-6, the J gene TRBJ2-1; 7 bases line up with TRBD2. With 4 bases clipped from V and 4 bases from J, the junction kept 8 bases outside the gene matches. Germline CDR1 and CDR2: SGHDT and YYEEEE. The CDR3 loop spans 15 amino acids. This chain's CDR3 is CASSETGGKYNEQFF. CDR3 coding DNA: TGTGCCAGCAGCGAAACCGGGGGGAAGTACAATGAGCAGTTCTTC.

This clonotype occurred many times. The chain employs TRBV20-1 and TRBJ1-3; D possibly corresponds to TRBD1 (5 bases). Germline V gene sequence: CDR1 DFQATT, CDR2 SNEGSKA (reference sequence). Trimming stripped 0 bases from V and 0 bases from J, with 9 bases between. The CDR3 length is 15 residues. CDR3 coding DNA: TGCAGTGCTAGAGAAGGGGTTGTCTCTGGAAACACCATATATTTT. It is translated as CSAREGVVSGNTIYF.

This clonotype appeared a few times. This rearrangement joins TRBV12-3 or TRBV12-4 to TRBJ2-4; D gene ambiguous. This CDR3 comprises 12 residues. Trimming removed 1 base at V and 3 bases at J, with 1 base between. In DNA form, the CDR3 reads TGTGCCAGCAGTTTAGTCAAAAACATTCAGTACTTC. Its translation: CASSLVKNIQYF.

At least ten counts were recorded for this clonotype. This chain links TRBV28 with TRBJ1-5; D is unresolved. The CDR3 consists of 13 residues. Trimming took 1 base from V and 0 from J, leaving 1 base between them. CDR1 and CDR2 (germline): MDHEN, SYDVKM. In DNA, the CDR3 is TGTGCCAGCAGTTTATATAGCAATCAGCCCCAGCATTTT. It is translated as CASSLYSNQPQHF.

In this sample, this clonotype turned up many times. V usage is TRBV19 and J usage is TRBJ2-1; tentative D call: TRBD1 (5 bases). The CDR3 sequence is 15 residues long. V lost 1 base and J 7 bases, leaving 14 bases between the germline ends. Germline V lookup: CDR1 LNHDA, CDR2 SQIVND (reference sequence). The CDR3 bases are TGTGCCAGTAGTATAGTAACTACCAAGGGGAATGAGCAGTTCTTC. Amino acids: CASSIVTTKGNEQFF.

This clonotype was seen repeatedly, ten times or more. The V gene is TRBV20-1, the J gene TRBJ1-1; D ambiguous. V was pared by 2 bases and J by 0 bases, with 13 bases between. This CDR3 has 15 amino acids. In germline, CDR1 is DFQATT, CDR2 SNEGSKA (reference sequence). CDR3 sequence: CSARLSSIMNTEAFF. The CDR3 bases are TGCAGTGCTAGACTGTCCTCTATCATGAACACTGAAGCTTTCTTT.

This sequence joins TRBV5-5 and TRBJ1-1; D is uncertain. Germline loops: CDR1 SGHKS, CDR2 YYEKEE (reference sequence). CDR3 length equals 14 residues. Trimming took off 2 bases at V and 2 bases at J, with 10 bases between the two ends. This chain's CDR3 is CASSFRSANTEAFF. The CDR3 DNA sequence: TGTGCCAGCAGCTTCCGTTCAGCAAACACTGAAGCTTTCTTT.

At least ten counts were recorded for this clonotype. The chain recombines TRBV18 with TRBJ1-5; D is possibly TRBD1 (5 bases). This CDR3 has 19 amino acids. V was cut by 3 bases and J by 1 base, with 22 bases left in between. Germline assignment: CDR1 KGHSH and CDR2 LQKENI. The CDR3, as DNA: TGTGCCAGCTCACCTATTAGCTTTATTCGGGGGGAAAGCAATCAGCCCCAGCATTTT. Translating gives CASSPISFIRGESNQPQHF.

The chain employs TRBV27 and TRBJ2-1, with D possibly being TRBD1 or TRBD2 (5 bases each). The DNA end is a closer match to TRBJ2-7, so the J assignment may be wrong. CDR1 is MNHEY and CDR2 is SMNVEV in the germline V gene (reference sequence). The CDR3 contains 14 residues. The CDR3 DNA sequence: TGTGCCAGCAGCCCGGGGCTCTACCACAATGAGCAGTACTTC. Amino acid sequence: CASSPGLYHNEQYF.

Ten or more counts support this clonotype. The chain recombines TRBV29-1 with TRBJ2-5, with D perhaps matching TRBD1 (5 bases). CDR3 length: 13 amino acids. The germline V gene has CDR1 SQVTM and CDR2 ANQGSEA. Trimming took off 0 bases at V and 2 bases at J, with 7 bases between the two ends. CDR3 in DNA: TGCAGCGTTGAAGATAGGGGACAAGAGACCCAGTACTTC. Translation: CSVEDRGQETQYF.

This clonotype appeared many times. The chain has TRBV7-2 and TRBJ2-3; 7 bases agree with TRBD2. Germline V lookup: CDR1 SGHTA, CDR2 FQGNSA. The CDR3 runs to 14 residues. V was clipped by 4 bases and J by 1 base; unmatched bases: 2. This CDR3 is CASSSSGGTDTQYF. As DNA, the CDR3 is TGTGCCAGCAGCTCCAGCGGGGGCACAGATACGCAGTATTTT.

This clonotype came up a few times. The CDR3 DNA reads TGCGCCAGCAGCCCGTGGTCTAGCACAGATACGCAGTATTTT. Protein product: CASSPWSSTDTQYF. This chain links TRBV5-1 with TRBJ2-3; D gene ambiguous. Trimming left V 4 bases short and J 0 bases short, with 9 bases between. The germline V gene has CDR1 SGHRS and CDR2 YFSETQ. CDR3 length: 14 residues.

This clonotype occurred many times. The J gene is TRBJ1-4, the V gene TRBV3-1; a weak D match, TRBD1 (5 bases). This CDR3 is 13 amino acids long. V lost 2 bases to trimming and J lost 13 bases, with 14 bases between them. CDR1 and CDR2 from the germline V gene are LGHDT and YNNKEL (reference sequence). The chain's CDR3 is CASSQSPRGGLFF. DNA for the CDR3: TGTGCCAGCAGCCAATCCCCACGGGGGGGACTGTTTTTT.

The table lists this clonotype with a few counts. V usage is TRBV11-1 and J usage is TRBJ2-7; D gene ambiguous. The CDR3 runs 13 residues. The ends were cut back, 3 bases at V and 2 bases at J, with 8 bases in the middle. The germline V gene encodes CDR1 SGHAT and CDR2 FQDESV (reference sequence). The CDR3 nucleotides are TGTGCCAGCAGCTTTGACGTCGCCTACGAGCAGTACGTC. It translates to CASSFDVAYEQYV.

The chain employs TRBV29-1 and TRBJ2-3, with TRBD1 matching over 10 bases. There are 14 residues in the CDR3. The V and J ends lost 6 bases and 2 bases, in that order; junction bases with no gene match: 5. Germline lookup yields CDR1 SQVTM and CDR2 ANQGSEA. The CDR3 DNA is TGCAGCGTGGACAGGGGGGACCTCACAGATACGCAGTATTTT. Its protein is CSVDRGDLTDTQYF.

This clonotype was seen ten or more times. The chain uses TRBV6-2 or TRBV6-3 and TRBJ2-7, with 7 bases lining up with TRBD2. The V segment lost 2 bases and the J segment 0 bases; nucleotides outside the gene matches: 4. Germline CDR1 MNHEY, CDR2 SVGEGT. The CDR3 has 15 amino acids. In DNA form, the CDR3 reads TGTGCCAGCAGTTACCCTAGCGGTAACTCCTACGAGCAGTACTTC. Amino acid sequence: CASSYPSGNSYEQYF.

V gene TRBV2 combines with J gene TRBJ2-7; 7 bases are shared with TRBD2. The germline CDR1 and CDR2 sequences are SNHLY and FYNNEI. J lost 0 bases, V lost 4 bases, and 3 bases had no gene match. CDR3 size: 14 residues. CDR3 bases: TGTGCCAGCAGTGCTAGGACTAGCTCCTACGAGCAGTACGTC. It yields the protein CASSARTSSYEQYV.

This clonotype occurred many times. The genes are TRBV20-1 and TRBJ2-3; D perhaps matches TRBD2 (7 bases). The CDR3 sequence is 13 residues long. CDR1 is DFQATT, CDR2 SNEGSKA, per germline (reference sequence). V was shortened by 6 bases and J by 3 bases, with 13 bases between the two germline ends. In nucleotides, the CDR3 is TGCAGTGCAAGGAGGGGGGGGACAGATACGCAGTATTTT. The encoded protein is CSARRGGTDTQYF.